A single sample gave rise to the 15 T cell receptor beta chains below, sequenced in a study of blood T cells in healthy people across ages (dated by TCRdb to about 2015). Library creation used 5' RACE. Sequencing took place on an Illumina HiSeq 2500. The second PCR ran for roughly 7 to 11 cycles and used a J-beta primer mix along with a sample-barcoded 5' primer. Through fastp at Q25 and MiXCR, TCRdb rebuilt clones from the public reads, retaining in-frame beta chains. For every CDR3 protein sequence, its rows merge into one entry that carries the most common genes and DNA. The sample table holds more than 1.4 million distinct CDR3 sequences, of which about 40% were seen once. The top ten hold roughly 7.9% of the sample. Material: blood. Every receptor here comes from a woman aged 18-30 years in good health.

The chain recombines TRBV21-1 with TRBJ2-1. TRBV21-1 is classified as a pseudogene. The CDR3 is 17 amino acids. In nucleotides, the CDR3 is TGTGCCAGCAGCGCGGACGGAACGAGGAGCTCCTACAATGAGCAGTTCTTC. Amino acid sequence: CASSADGTRSSYNEQFF.

This clonotype was seen many times. The CDR3 nucleotides are TGCGCCAGCAGCATAGAGGGGTCCCTTTCCTACAATGAGCAGTTCTTC. Its protein product is CASSIEGSLSYNEQFF. The rearrangement links TRBV5-1 to TRBJ2-1; D tentatively fits TRBD1 or TRBD2 (5 bases each). The CDR3 runs to 16 residues. The germline V gene has CDR1 SGHRS and CDR2 YFSETQ. The V gene lost 4 bases and the J gene lost 1 base, with 15 bases spanning the gap.

This clonotype turned up a few times. The chain employs TRBV12-3 or TRBV12-4 and TRBJ2-4; 7 bases line up with TRBD2. The CDR3 is 12 residues long. V lost 5 bases to trimming and J lost 12 bases; unmatched junction nucleotides: 7. DNA for the CDR3: TGTGCCAGCAGTCCTCGGGAGGTACCTCAGTACTTC. It yields the protein CASSPREVPQYF.

The chain is built from TRBV20-1 and TRBJ2-5; TRBD2 matches 7 bases. The CDR3 covers 14 residues. The V gene's germline CDR1 is DFQATT and CDR2 SNEGSKA (reference sequence). With 5 bases clipped from V and 13 bases from J, the junction kept 19 bases outside the gene matches. CDR3 region: CSAPSRGRGYERYF. In nucleotides, the CDR3 is TGCAGTGCTCCTTCGCGTGGGAGGGGCTACGAGCGGTACTTC.

This chain connects TRBV5-6 to TRBJ1-1; D unclear. Germline assignment: CDR1 SGHDT and CDR2 YYEEEE. V lost 0 bases, J lost 4 bases, and 13 bases lay in between. The CDR3 length is 15 residues. CDR3 sequence: CASSLAPEAGTEAFF. The CDR3 coding sequence is TGTGCCAGCAGCTTGGCCCCAGAAGCGGGCACTGAAGCTTTCTTT.

The rearrangement uses TRBV20-1 and TRBJ2-7, with TRBD1 identical over 9 bases. The CDR3 sequence is 16 residues long. Germline trimming cut 7 bases from V and 2 bases from J; bases unmatched to any gene: 15. Germline V gives CDR1 DFQATT, CDR2 SNEGSKA (reference sequence). In DNA, the CDR3 is TGCAGTGTTAGGTTCCCCCGGACAGGGGCCCCCTACGAGCAGTACTTC. Its translation is CSVRFPRTGAPYEQYF.

J is TRBJ2-5 and V is TRBV10-3, with TRBD2 matching over 11 bases. In germline, CDR1 is ENHRY, CDR2 SYGVKD. The junction had 0 bases not matched to a gene; V was cut back by 2 bases and J by 4 bases. CDR3 length equals 14 residues. The CDR3 loop is CAISEGLAGETQYF. In nucleotides, the CDR3 is TGTGCCATCAGTGAGGGACTAGCGGGAGAGACCCAGTACTTC.

The gene calls are TRBV2 and TRBJ2-1, with TRBD2 matching 12 bases. This CDR3 has 14 residues. The germline V gene encodes CDR1 SNHLY and CDR2 FYNNEI. V shed 8 bases, J shed 9 bases, and the junction held 8 bases outside the gene matches. The CDR3 is CASRETSGGFEQFF. DNA of the CDR3: TGTGCCAGCCGAGAGACTAGCGGGGGCTTTGAGCAGTTCTTC.

This clonotype was counted between two and nine times. This chain links TRBV19 with TRBJ2-1; TRBD2 matches at 8 bases. The J segment lost 7 bases and the V segment lost 2 bases, leaving 7 bases of the junction unmatched. Germline V lookup: CDR1 LNHDA, CDR2 SQIVND (reference sequence). The CDR3 is made up of 15 amino acids. As DNA, the CDR3 is TGTGCCAGTAGTATATCCGTGACTAGCGTGAATGAGCAGTTCTTC. Translation: CASSISVTSVNEQFF.

The chain combines TRBV5-6 with TRBJ2-3, with D unclear. Trimming removed 2 bases at V and 0 bases at J, with 10 bases between. The CDR3 extends over 15 amino acids. Germline CDR1 SGHDT, CDR2 YYEEEE. CDR3 in amino acids: CASSLGWSSTDTQYF. The CDR3 DNA reads as TGTGCCAGCAGCTTAGGCTGGTCAAGCACAGATACGCAGTATTTT.

The V gene is TRBV20-1, the J gene TRBJ2-7, with D perhaps being TRBD1 or TRBD2 (5 bases each). The CDR3 length is 15 residues. Between the trimmed V and J ends, which lost 2 bases and 2 bases, there was a span of 16 bases. CDR1 and CDR2 (germline): DFQATT, SNEGSKA (reference sequence). The CDR3 bases are TGCAGTGCTAGACCCGGGGCAGGGAATACCTACGAGCAGTACTTC. Translated, it gives CSARPGAGNTYEQYF.

V and J are TRBV5-1 and TRBJ1-5, with TRBD1 identical over 7 bases. The germline gives CDR1 SGHRS, CDR2 YFSETQ. The CDR3 spans 20 residues. With V trimmed by 0 bases and J by 5 bases, 20 bases remained unmatched. The CDR3 reads CASSLERFNRGRRGYQPQHF. DNA for the CDR3: TGCGCCAGCAGCTTGGAAAGATTTAACAGGGGCCGGCGAGGGTATCAGCCCCAGCATTTT.

The chain combines TRBV5-1 with TRBJ2-3; the D gene is possibly TRBD2 (6 bases). The germline V gene has CDR1 SGHRS and CDR2 YFSETQ. The CDR3 has 15 amino acids. With 1 base removed from V and 5 bases from J, the gap between germline ends came to 14 bases. The CDR3: CASSLFASARDTQYF. In DNA, the CDR3 is TGCGCCAGCAGCTTGTTCGCTAGCGCGAGAGATACGCAGTATTTT.

For the CDR3, the DNA is TGCAGTGCTAGCCACTCTCCGGGACTAGCGTCCTCCTACGAGCAGTACTTC. Amino acids: CSASHSPGLASSYEQYF. The V call is TRBV20-1, the J call TRBJ2-7; 10 bases map to TRBD2. The CDR3 contains 17 residues. From germline, CDR1 is DFQATT and CDR2 SNEGSKA (reference sequence). V gave up 3 bases and J gave up 0 bases; unmatched junction bases: 11.

The chain couples TRBV4-2 to TRBJ1-5, with unresolved D. Per germline, CDR1 LGHNA and CDR2 YNFKEQ. The CDR3 extends over 14 amino acids. V was cut by 0 bases and J by 9 bases, with 12 bases left in between. CDR3 DNA sequence: TGTGCCAGCAGCCAAGACTCCGGATATAGGCCCCAGCATTTT. This codes for CASSQDSGYRPQHF.